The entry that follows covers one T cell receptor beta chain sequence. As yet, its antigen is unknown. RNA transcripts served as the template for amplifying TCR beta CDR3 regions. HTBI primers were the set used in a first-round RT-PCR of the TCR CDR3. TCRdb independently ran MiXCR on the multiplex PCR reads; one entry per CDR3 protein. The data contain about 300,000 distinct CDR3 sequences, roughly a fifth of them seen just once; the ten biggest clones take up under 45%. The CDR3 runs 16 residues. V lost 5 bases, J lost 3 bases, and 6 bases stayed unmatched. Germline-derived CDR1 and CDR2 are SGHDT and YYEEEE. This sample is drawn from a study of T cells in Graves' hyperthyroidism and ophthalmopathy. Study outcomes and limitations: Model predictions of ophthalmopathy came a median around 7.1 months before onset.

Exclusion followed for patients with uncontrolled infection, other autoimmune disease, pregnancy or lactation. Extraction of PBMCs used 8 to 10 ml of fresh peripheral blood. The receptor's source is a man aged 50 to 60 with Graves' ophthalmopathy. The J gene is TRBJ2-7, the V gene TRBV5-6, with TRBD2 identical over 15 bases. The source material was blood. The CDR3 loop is CASRTGLAGGFYEQYF. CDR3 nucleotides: TGTGCCAGCAGGACGGGACTAGCGGGAGGATTCTACGAGCAGTACTTC.